Presented here are 6 T cell receptor beta chains from one specimen sequenced in a study of shared clonotypes between healthy human individuals. Assay: immunoSEQ multiplex PCR; the TCRdb copy retains only in-frame clones and omits some. The table records over a million clones, roughly 96% of them present only once. The material sequenced was naive CD4+ T cells sorted from blood. Described subset: CD45RA+ positively selected. All receptors come from a man younger than 40 in good health.

This chain joins TRBV7-2 and TRBJ2-7, with 12 bases matching TRBD2. V dropped 1 base and J dropped 2; count of bases not matched to a gene: 3. The CDR3 is 16 amino acids. Germline V gives CDR1 SGHTA, CDR2 FQGNSA. CDR3 sequence: CASSLGLAGGTYEQYF. CDR3 DNA: TGTGCCAGCAGCTTAGGCCTAGCGGGAGGGACCTACGAGCAGTACTTC.

The chain couples TRBV28 to TRBJ2-3; 8 bases are a match to TRBD2. Germline CDR1 is MDHEN and CDR2 is SYDVKM. This CDR3 is 16 amino acids long. The ends lost 2 bases at V and 6 bases at J; junction bases unmatched: 10. The CDR3 DNA sequence: TGTGCCAGCAGTTTAAACTTACGGGAGGGCCTTGATACGCAGTATTTT. This codes for CASSLNLREGLDTQYF.

In DNA form, the CDR3 reads TGTGCCAGCAGTGTCAGGGTGACCTACGAGCAGTACTTC. This encodes CASSVRVTYEQYF. The chain combines TRBV2 with TRBJ2-7, with a tentative D call TRBD1 (5 bases). CDR3 size: 13 residues. Germline-derived CDR1 and CDR2 are SNHLY and FYNNEI. Trimming took 4 bases from V and 2 from J, leaving 9 bases between them.

CDR3 residues: CASNKGQFGTEAFF. CDR3 bases: TGCGCCAGCAACAAAGGACAGTTTGGCACTGAAGCTTTCTTT. The gene calls are TRBV5-1 and TRBJ1-1, with D perhaps matching TRBD1 (6 bases). This CDR3 spans 14 amino acids. Trimming took off 6 bases at V and 4 bases at J, with 16 bases between the two ends. Germline V gene lookup returns CDR1 SGHRS and CDR2 YFSETQ.

The chain recombines TRBV6-5 with TRBJ2-5; D uncertain. Per the germline V gene, CDR1 is MNHEY and CDR2 is SVGAGI. This CDR3 comprises 13 residues. V gave up 6 bases and J gave up 4 bases, with 12 bases separating them. Here the CDR3 reads CASSIDSGETQYF. In DNA, the CDR3 is TGTGCCAGCAGCATCGACTCGGGAGAGACCCAGTACTTC.

This clone was seen once. The chain links TRBV18 to TRBJ1-5; a possible D gene is TRBD1 (6 bases). Trimming stripped 2 bases from V and 5 bases from J, with 16 bases between. CDR1 and CDR2 (germline): KGHSH, LQKENI. The CDR3 extends over 16 amino acids. The CDR3 is CASSPIFSRGDQPQHF. The CDR3 coding sequence is TGTGCCAGCTCACCAATTTTTTCCAGGGGCGATCAGCCCCAGCATTTT.